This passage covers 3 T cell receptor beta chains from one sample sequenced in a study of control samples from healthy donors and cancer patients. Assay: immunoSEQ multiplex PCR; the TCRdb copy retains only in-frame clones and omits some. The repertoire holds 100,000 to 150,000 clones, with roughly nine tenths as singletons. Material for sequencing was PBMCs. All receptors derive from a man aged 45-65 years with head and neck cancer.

CDR3 sequence reads: CASSHPQRAGVRDQETQYF. CDR3 bases: TGCGCCAGCAGCCACCCCCAAAGAGCGGGAGTTCGGGACCAAGAGACCCAGTACTTC. V and J are TRBV4-1 and TRBJ2-5, with 8 bases that match TRBD2. The CDR3 sequence is 19 residues long. After removal of 3 bases from V and 0 bases from J, the junction contained 15 bases not matched to a gene. Germline values: CDR1 MGHRA, CDR2 YSYEKL.

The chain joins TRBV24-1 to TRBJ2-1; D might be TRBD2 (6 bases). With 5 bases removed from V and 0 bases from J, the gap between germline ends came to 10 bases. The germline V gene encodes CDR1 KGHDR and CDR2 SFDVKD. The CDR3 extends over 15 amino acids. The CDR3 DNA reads TGTGCCACCAGTGCGGGAGACTTCTCCTACAATGAGCAGTTCTTC. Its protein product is CATSAGDFSYNEQFF.

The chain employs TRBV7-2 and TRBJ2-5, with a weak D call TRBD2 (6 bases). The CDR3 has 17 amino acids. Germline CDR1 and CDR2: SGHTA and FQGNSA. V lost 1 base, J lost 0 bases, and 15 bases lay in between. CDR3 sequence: CASSLDRGTHNQETQYF. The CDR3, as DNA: TGTGCCAGCAGCTTAGACCGGGGGACTCACAACCAAGAGACCCAGTACTTC.